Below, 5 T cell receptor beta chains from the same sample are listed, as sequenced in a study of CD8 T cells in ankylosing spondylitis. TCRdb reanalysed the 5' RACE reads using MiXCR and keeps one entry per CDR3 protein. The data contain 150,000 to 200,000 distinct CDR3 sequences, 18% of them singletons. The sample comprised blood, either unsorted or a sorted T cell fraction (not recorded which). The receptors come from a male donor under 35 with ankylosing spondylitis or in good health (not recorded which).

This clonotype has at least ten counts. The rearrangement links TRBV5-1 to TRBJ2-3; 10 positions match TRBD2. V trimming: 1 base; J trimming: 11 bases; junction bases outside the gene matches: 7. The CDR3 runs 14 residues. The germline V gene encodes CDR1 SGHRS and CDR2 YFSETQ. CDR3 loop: CASSLFSSGSWQYF. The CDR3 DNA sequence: TGCGCCAGCAGCTTGTTCTCTAGCGGGAGCTGGCAGTATTTT.

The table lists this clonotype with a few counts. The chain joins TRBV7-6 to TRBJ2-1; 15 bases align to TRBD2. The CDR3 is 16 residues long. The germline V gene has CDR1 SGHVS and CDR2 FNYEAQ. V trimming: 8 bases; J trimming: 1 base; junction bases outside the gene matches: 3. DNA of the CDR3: TGTGCCAGCGGACTAGCGGGAGGGGGGTCCTACAATGAGCAGTTCTTC. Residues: CASGLAGGGSYNEQFF. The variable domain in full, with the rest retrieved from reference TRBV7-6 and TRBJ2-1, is GAGVSQSPRYKVTKRGQDVALRCDPISGHVSLYWYRQALGQGPEFLTYFNYEAQQDKSGLPNDRFSAERPEGSISTLTIQRTEQRDSAMYRCASGLAGGGSYNEQFFGPGTRLTVL.

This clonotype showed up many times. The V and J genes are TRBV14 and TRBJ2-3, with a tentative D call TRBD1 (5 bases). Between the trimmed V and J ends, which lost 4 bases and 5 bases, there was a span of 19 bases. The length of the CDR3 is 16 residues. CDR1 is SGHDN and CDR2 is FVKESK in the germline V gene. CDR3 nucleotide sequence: TGTGCCAGCAGCCCTCTGGGCCAGGGATGGCAAGATACGCAGTATTTT. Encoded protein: CASSPLGQGWQDTQYF.

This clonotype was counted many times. As DNA, the CDR3 is TGTGCCAGCAGCCTTGGGCCCGGAGCCGAGCAGTACTTC. This encodes CASSLGPGAEQYF. The gene calls are TRBV2 and TRBJ2-7; no firm D call. The germline V gene has CDR1 SNHLY and CDR2 FYNNEI. V lost 6 bases and J 6 bases, leaving 15 bases between the germline ends. This CDR3 spans 13 amino acids.

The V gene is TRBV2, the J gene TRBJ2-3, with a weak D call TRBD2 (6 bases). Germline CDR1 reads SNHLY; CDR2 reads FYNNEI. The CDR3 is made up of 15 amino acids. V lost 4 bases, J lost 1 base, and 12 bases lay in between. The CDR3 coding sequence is TGTGCCAGCAGTGCTCGGGACTTGCGCACAGATACGCAGTATTTT. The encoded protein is CASSARDLRTDTQYF.